A single sample gave rise to the 20 T cell receptor beta chains below, sequenced in a study of vaccination effects on CD4 cells after COVID-19. Their specific antigens are unknown. Repertoires were generated with immunoSEQ multiplex PCR, while TCRdb's copy carries only in-frame clones and drops some. The data hold 35,000 to 50,000 clones, with around 76% observed a single time. Peptide-pool stimulation followed by sequencing identified expanded antigen-specific CD4+ clonotypes in the ViraFEST assay. Scientists isolated CD4+ T cells after a roughly ten-day culture period ended. Vaccinees lacked prior SARS-CoV-2 infection and tested negative for nucleocapsid antibodies. The sequencing here drew on CD4+ T cells from PBMCs cultured with SARS-CoV-2 spike peptides, taken before COVID-19 vaccination. The receptors come from a human donor who received a COVID-19 vaccine.

This clone was seen only a few times. The V and J genes are TRBV5-1 and TRBJ1-6, with D possibly being TRBD1 (5 bases). V shed 2 bases and J shed 8 bases, with 17 bases lying between them. Germline-derived CDR1 and CDR2 are SGHRS and YFSETQ. This CDR3 has 16 residues. The CDR3 reads CASSFGLGRGDSPLHF. In DNA form, the CDR3 reads TGCGCCAGCAGCTTTGGGCTCGGACGGGGGGATTCACCCCTCCACTTT.

V usage is TRBV24-1 and J usage is TRBJ2-1, with 11 bases lining up with TRBD1. Trimming removed 3 bases from V and 7 bases from J; junction bases left unmatched: 4. Germline V CDR1 and CDR2: KGHDR, SFDVKD. This CDR3 has 15 amino acids. The CDR3 nucleotides are TGTGCCACCAGTGATGCCGGGACAGGGGGGAATGAGCAGTTCTTC. It encodes CATSDAGTGGNEQFF.

The chain carries TRBV5-6 and TRBJ1-4, with D tentatively TRBD1 (6 bases). Germline V CDR1 and CDR2: SGHDT, YYEEEE. V gave up 3 bases and J gave up 0 bases, with 15 bases separating them. CDR3 size: 17 residues. The CDR3: CASSSGGLGATNEKLFF. CDR3 in DNA: TGTGCCAGCAGCTCCGGGGGGCTGGGAGCAACTAATGAAAAACTGTTTTTT.

This sequence joins TRBV27 and TRBJ2-7, with 8 positions matching TRBD1. After removal of 4 bases from V and 4 bases from J, the junction contained 6 bases not matched to a gene. This CDR3 is built from 14 residues. In germline, CDR1 is MNHEY, CDR2 SMNVEV (reference sequence). The CDR3 DNA sequence: TGTGCCAGCAGTTCCCATCAGGGGGCTTACGAGCAGTACGTC. Its translation: CASSSHQGAYEQYV.

V and J are TRBV7-9 and TRBJ2-5, with D possibly being TRBD1 or TRBD2 (5 bases each). Germline CDR1 SEHNR, CDR2 FQNEAQ (reference sequence). The CDR3 is 14 residues long. Deletions cut 0 bases from V and 3 bases from J, with 8 bases between. CDR3 nucleotide sequence: TGTGCCAGCAGCTTAGCCGGGGCCAAAGAGACCCAGTACTTC. Translated, it gives CASSLAGAKETQYF.

CDR3 amino acids: CASRKQGNTEAFF. The CDR3 DNA follows: TGTGCCAGCAGAAAACAGGGGAACACTGAAGCTTTCTTT. This sequence joins TRBV27 and TRBJ1-1; weak D call: TRBD1 (6 bases). Germline lookup yields CDR1 MNHEY and CDR2 SMNVEV (reference sequence). Between the trimmed V and J ends, which lost 6 bases and 1 base, there was a span of 9 bases. The CDR3 contains 13 residues.

V and J are TRBV7-9 and TRBJ1-1, with D possibly matching TRBD1 (5 bases). V shed 6 bases and J shed 2 bases, with 16 bases lying between them. Germline V gene lookup returns CDR1 SEHNR and CDR2 FQNEAQ (reference sequence). The CDR3 is 15 amino acids. The CDR3 spells CASRNNRQLNTEAFF. DNA of the CDR3: TGTGCCAGCAGGAATAACAGACAGCTAAACACTGAAGCTTTCTTT.

The chain carries TRBV7-8 and TRBJ1-1; 7 bases align to TRBD1. V lost 5 bases and J lost 8; bases outside the gene matches: 8. The V gene's germline CDR1 is SGHVS and CDR2 FQNEAQ. CDR3 size: 13 residues. CDR3: CASSRFRDSEAFF. The CDR3 DNA reads TGTGCCAGCAGCAGATTCCGGGACAGCGAAGCTTTCTTT.

The chain couples TRBV12-5 to TRBJ1-5; no clear D. This CDR3 has 18 residues. V was shortened by 1 base and J by 4 bases, with 20 bases between the two germline ends. The germline V gene has CDR1 LGHNT and CDR2 FRNRAP. The chain's CDR3 is CASGLDPGGLGTNQPQHF. CDR3 coding DNA: TGTGCTAGTGGTTTGGACCCCGGTGGCTTAGGAACAAATCAGCCCCAGCATTTT. Full variable domain (rest looked up from reference TRBV12-5 and TRBJ1-5): DARVTQTPRHKVTEMGQEVTMRCQPILGHNTVFWYRQTMMQGLELLAYFRNRAPLDDSGMPKDRFSAEMPDATLATLKIQPSEPRDSAVYFCASGLDPGGLGTNQPQHFGDGTRLSIL.

The chain couples TRBV5-1 to TRBJ2-5; D remains ambiguous. Germline V lookup: CDR1 SGHRS, CDR2 YFSETQ. The CDR3 consists of 16 residues. V was shortened by 3 bases and J by 1 base, with 16 bases between the two germline ends. The CDR3 nucleotides read TGCGCCAGCAGCTCGCGCGGTGGTACTATCCAAGAGACCCAGTACTTC. Its protein product is CASSSRGGTIQETQYF.

The chain links TRBV5-4 to TRBJ1-2; 8 bases map to TRBD1. Germline CDR1 and CDR2: SGHNT and YYREEE (reference sequence). The CDR3 covers 15 residues. The ends lost 4 bases at V and 8 bases at J; junction bases unmatched: 13. The CDR3, as DNA: TGTGCCAGCAGCCCTCGGACAGGGAAAGGTACCGGCTACACCTTC. This sequence encodes CASSPRTGKGTGYTF.

This chain joins TRBV29-1 and TRBJ2-7; 10 nucleotides agree with TRBD1. V gave up 7 bases and J gave up 4 bases; unmatched junction bases: 16. Looked up from germline, CDR1 is SQVTM and CDR2 is ANQGSEA. The CDR3 sequence is 16 residues long. CDR3 region: CSGRWFGQGDRYEQYV. The CDR3 DNA sequence: TGCAGCGGAAGGTGGTTTGGACAGGGGGACCGATACGAGCAGTACGTC.

The chain carries TRBV7-3 and TRBJ1-2, with unresolved D. The CDR3 extends over 14 amino acids. The ends were cut back, 5 bases at V and 0 bases at J, with 10 bases in the middle. Looked up from germline, CDR1 is SGHTA and CDR2 is FQGTGA. CDR3 coding DNA: TGTGCCAGCAGCCCGGACGGGACTAACTATGGCTACACCTTC. Protein: CASSPDGTNYGYTF.

The V and J genes are TRBV10-1 and TRBJ2-5; D possibly matches TRBD1 or TRBD2 (6 bases each). Trimming removed 6 bases from V and 0 bases from J, with 14 bases in between. CDR3 size: 15 residues. In germline, CDR1 is WNHNN, CDR2 SYGVQD (reference sequence). CDR3 amino acids: CASSGGGQNQETQYF. In DNA form, the CDR3 reads TGCGCCAGCAGCGGGGGAGGACAGAACCAAGAGACCCAGTACTTC.

This sequence joins TRBV7-3 and TRBJ1-6; possibly TRBD1 for D (6 bases). The CDR3 spans 13 residues. With 5 bases removed from V and 7 bases from J, the gap between germline ends came to 9 bases. The germline CDR1 and CDR2 sequences are SGHTA and FQGTGA. The DNA of the CDR3 is TGTGCCAGCAGCCAGGGGCCGAATTCACCCCTCCACTTT. Translation: CASSQGPNSPLHF. Complete variable domain (other parts from reference TRBV7-3 and TRBJ1-6): GAGVSQTPSNKVTEKGKYVELRCDPISGHTALYWYRQSLGQGPEFLIYFQGTGAADDSGLPNDRFFAVRPEGSVSTLKIQRTERGDSAVYLCASSQGPNSPLHFGNGTRLTVT.

This chain uses TRBV11-2 with TRBJ2-7; tentative D call: TRBD2 (6 bases). V lost 4 bases to trimming and J lost 8 bases, with 12 bases between them. The CDR3 is 12 residues long. Germline V gene lookup returns CDR1 SGHAT and CDR2 FQNNGV. The CDR3 region has the DNA TGTGCCAGCAGCTCCGGGGACTCTCAGCAGTACGTC. Its protein is CASSSGDSQQYV.

The chain combines TRBV7-8 with TRBJ2-5; 7 bases align to TRBD2. V was pared by 2 bases and J by 5 bases, with 5 bases of the junction left unmatched. This CDR3 comprises 14 residues. Germline values: CDR1 SGHVS, CDR2 FQNEAQ. The CDR3, as DNA: TGTGCCAGCAGCTTATATGGGGAGGGGGAGACCCAGTACTTC. Amino acid sequence: CASSLYGEGETQYF.

J is TRBJ1-1 and V is TRBV5-6; TRBD1 is a possible D gene (5 bases). V lost 0 bases and J 6 bases, leaving 21 bases between the germline ends. Germline loops: CDR1 SGHDT, CDR2 YYEEEE. The CDR3 runs to 17 residues. CDR3 loop: CASSLAYRQSKSSEAFF. Written as DNA, the CDR3 is TGTGCCAGCAGCTTGGCCTACAGGCAGTCGAAGAGTTCTGAAGCTTTCTTT.

The chain recombines TRBV18 with TRBJ1-5; 9 bases map to TRBD1. CDR3 size: 17 residues. The V gene's germline CDR1 is KGHSH and CDR2 LQKENI. Losses at the gene ends were 6 bases for V and 4 bases for J; bases not matched to a gene: 13. In DNA, the CDR3 is TGTGCCAGCTCCTTTACAGGGACAGGGTTCGCAAATCAGCCCCAGCATTTT. Translating gives CASSFTGTGFANQPQHF.

The rearrangement uses TRBV12-3 or TRBV12-4 and TRBJ2-3; no definite D call. The V gene lost 5 bases and the J gene lost 5 bases, with 5 bases spanning the gap. The CDR3 is made up of 11 amino acids. The CDR3 DNA reads TGTGCCAGCAGTCGACAAGATACGCAGTATTTT. Translated: CASSRQDTQYF.